These T cell receptor beta chains were read from a single sample in a study of shared clonotypes between healthy human individuals. Profiled with immunoSEQ multiplex PCR; TCRdb holds only in-frame clones, not every one. The repertoire consists of some 2 million clones, with roughly 96% occurring once and the leading ten covering more than 0.1%. Sequencing was done on a sample of naive CD4+ T cells sorted from blood. These receptors all come from a young man in good health. Each CDR3 is given with its conserved first and last residue. D genes are given only for firm matches. Part of the rows lack a size; the others show once, few, many or a class for expanded clones.

size: NA; D: NA; J: TRBJ2-3; V: TRBV11-2; CDR3: CASSSLTDTQYF; DNA: TGTGCCAGCAGCTCCCTCACAGATACGCAGTATTTT
size: NA; D: NA; J: TRBJ1-1; V: TRBV9; CDR3: CASSENTGLNTEAFF; DNA: TGTGCCAGCAGCGAGAATACAGGGTTGAACACTGAAGCTTTCTTT
size: NA; D: NA; J: TRBJ1-4; V: TRBV4-2; CDR3: CASSRPQGATNEKLFF; DNA: TGTGCCAGCAGCCGACCACAGGGCGCAACTAATGAAAAACTGTTTTTT
size: NA; D: NA; J: TRBJ2-5; V: TRBV7-2; CDR3: CASGNRWETQYF; DNA: TGTGCCAGCGGGAATAGATGGGAGACCCAGTACTTC
size: NA; D: TRBD1; J: TRBJ2-1; V: TRBV11-3; CDR3: CASSPRDRGNEQFF; DNA: TGTGCCAGCAGCCCCCGGGACAGGGGAAATGAGCAGTTCTTC
size: NA; D: TRBD1; J: TRBJ1-2; V: TRBV10-1; CDR3: CASPPRGRGVSGGYTF; DNA: TGCGCCAGCCCCCCCAGGGGGCGAGGGGTATCGGGTGGCTACACCTTC
size: NA; D: NA; J: TRBJ1-2; V: TRBV5-1; CDR3: CASSLRVNYGYTF; DNA: TGCGCCAGCAGCTTGCGAGTAAACTATGGCTACACCTTC
size: NA; D: NA; J: TRBJ1-1; V: TRBV20-1; CDR3: CSARDRGEAFF; DNA: TGCAGTGCTAGAGACCGGGGCGAAGCTTTCTTT
size: NA; D: TRBD2; J: TRBJ2-7; V: TRBV30; CDR3: CAWSETGTSHYKTYEQYF; DNA: TGTGCCTGGAGTGAAACCGGGACTAGCCACTACAAGACCTACGAGCAATACTTC
size: NA; D: NA; J: TRBJ2-5; V: TRBV14; CDR3: CASSPGTAFRDQETQYF; DNA: TGTGCCAGCAGCCCAGGAACAGCATTCCGGGACCAAGAGACCCAGTACTTC
size: NA; D: NA; J: TRBJ2-7; V: TRBV27; CDR3: CASSREPHYEQYF; DNA: TGTGCCAGCAGCCGGGAGCCCCACTACGAGCAGTACTTC
size: NA; D: NA; J: TRBJ1-2; V: TRBV10-3; CDR3: CAIGTGRGYTF; DNA: TGTGCCATAGGGACGGGGCGAGGCTACACCTTC
size: NA; D: TRBD2; J: TRBJ2-2; V: TRBV6-7; CDR3: CASSYPNGQAGVIGELFF; DNA: TGTGCCAGCAGTTACCCGAACGGCCAAGCGGGAGTGATTGGGGAGCTGTTTTTT
size: NA; D: TRBD2; J: TRBJ2-7; V: TRBV7-9; CDR3: CASSSSGNGEQYF; DNA: TGTGCCAGCAGCTCTAGCGGGAACGGCGAGCAGTACTTC
size: NA; D: TRBD1; J: TRBJ2-1; V: TRBV9; CDR3: CASSVGGTAFYNEQFF; DNA: TGTGCCAGCAGCGTGGGTGGGACAGCTTTCTACAATGAGCAGTTCTTC
size: NA; D: NA; J: TRBJ1-1; V: TRBV11-2; CDR3: CASSLAGAQNTEAFF; DNA: TGTGCCAGCAGCTTAGCCGGGGCTCAGAACACTGAAGCTTTCTTT
size: NA; D: TRBD1; J: TRBJ2-4; V: TRBV6-1; CDR3: CASSEQGAENIQYF; DNA: TGTGCCAGCAGTGAACAGGGGGCCGAAAACATTCAGTACTTC
size: NA; D: NA; J: TRBJ1-5; V: TRBV7-9; CDR3: CASSLGGPQHF; DNA: TGTGCCAGCAGCTTAGGGGGGCCCCAGCATTTT
size: NA; D: TRBD1; J: TRBJ1-1; V: TRBV6-5; CDR3: CASSPRQGAAFF; DNA: TGTGCCAGCAGTCCCCGACAGGGGGCAGCTTTCTTT
size: NA; D: NA; J: TRBJ2-2; V: TRBV7-2; CDR3: CASSLEAGTGAGELFF; DNA: TGTGCCAGCAGCTTAGAGGCAGGAACAGGCGCCGGGGAGCTGTTTTTT
size: NA; D: NA; J: TRBJ2-5; V: TRBV4-1; CDR3: CASSQDGASRETQYF; DNA: TGCGCCAGCAGCCAAGATGGGGCTAGCAGAGAGACCCAGTACTTC
size: NA; D: NA; J: TRBJ2-2; V: TRBV2; CDR3: CASHSSVPGGELFF; DNA: TGTGCCAGCCATTCTAGCGTCCCGGGCGGGGAGCTGTTTTTT
size: NA; D: NA; J: TRBJ1-1; V: TRBV30; CDR3: CAWIPQLKAFF; DNA: TGTGCCTGGATTCCCCAGTTGAAAGCTTTCTTT
size: NA; D: TRBD1; J: TRBJ1-2; V: TRBV27; CDR3: CASRRDRFYGYTF; DNA: TGTGCCAGCAGACGGGACAGGTTCTATGGCTACACCTTC
size: NA; D: TRBD2; J: TRBJ2-5; V: TRBV30; CDR3: CAWSVREGETQYF; DNA: TGTGCCTGGAGTGTACGGGAGGGAGAGACCCAGTACTTC
size: NA; D: TRBD1; J: TRBJ1-4; V: TRBV6-5; CDR3: CASSYMGQGSEKLFF; DNA: TGTGCCAGCAGTTACATGGGACAGGGGTCGGAAAAACTGTTTTTT
size: NA; D: TRBD2; J: TRBJ2-2; V: TRBV11-3; CDR3: CASSPGLAGTGELFF; DNA: TGTGCCAGCAGCCCTGGACTAGCGGGCACCGGGGAGCTGTTTTTT
size: NA; D: NA; J: TRBJ1-4; V: TRBV5-1; CDR3: CASSRGAGKTTNEKLFF; DNA: TGCGCCAGCAGCCGGGGGGCAGGGAAAACAACTAATGAAAAACTGTTTTTT
size: NA; D: NA; J: TRBJ1-3; V: TRBV30; CDR3: CAWGRSHQNTIYF; DNA: TGTGCCTGGGGGAGATCCCATCAGAACACCATATATTTT
size: NA; D: NA; J: TRBJ2-3; V: TRBV19; CDR3: CATNVGKDTQYF; DNA: TGTGCCACCAACGTCGGGAAAGATACGCAGTATTTT
size: NA; D: TRBD1; J: TRBJ1-5; V: TRBV5-1; CDR3: CASSVGSGGPNQPQHF; DNA: TGCGCCAGCAGCGTGGGGTCAGGGGGCCCCAATCAGCCCCAGCATTTT
size: NA; D: NA; J: TRBJ1-2; V: TRBV6-6; CDR3: CASSYGNRGYGYTF; DNA: TGTGCCAGCAGTTACGGCAATAGAGGGTATGGCTACACCTTC
size: NA; D: NA; J: TRBJ1-3; V: TRBV5-5; CDR3: CASSLVSSGNTIYF; DNA: TGTGCCAGCAGCTTGGTTTCCTCTGGAAACACCATATATTTT
size: NA; D: NA; J: TRBJ1-6; V: TRBV28; CDR3: CASSSGQRTGALHF; DNA: TGTGCCAGCAGTTCCGGACAGCGTACCGGGGCCCTCCACTTT
size: NA; D: NA; J: TRBJ1-4; V: TRBV6-1; CDR3: CASSDRPDNEKLFF; DNA: TGTGCCAGCAGTGATCGTCCCGATAATGAAAAACTGTTTTTT
size: NA; D: NA; J: TRBJ2-7; V: TRBV7-9; CDR3: CASTRGYEQYF; DNA: TGTGCCAGCACGAGGGGATACGAGCAGTACTTC
size: NA; D: NA; J: TRBJ2-3; V: TRBV6-1; CDR3: CASSRLQADTQYF; DNA: TGTGCCAGCAGTCGACTCCAGGCAGATACGCAGTATTTT
size: NA; D: TRBD2; J: TRBJ2-7; V: TRBV5-6; CDR3: CASSLRGGPNEQYF; DNA: TGTGCCAGCAGCTTGAGGGGAGGGCCAAACGAGCAGTACTTC
size: NA; D: NA; J: TRBJ2-7; V: TRBV10-3; CDR3: CAISESNGYSYEQYF; DNA: TGTGCCATCAGTGAGTCGAATGGTTACTCCTACGAGCAGTACTTC
size: NA; D: NA; J: TRBJ2-2; V: TRBV5-1; CDR3: CASSLAPQGDTGELFF; DNA: TGCGCCAGCAGCTTGGCACCTCAGGGAGACACCGGGGAGCTGTTTTTT
size: once; D: NA; J: TRBJ1-2; V: TRBV30; CDR3: CAWVRGSYGYTF; DNA: TGTGCCTGGGTCAGGGGCTCCTATGGCTACACCTTC
size: NA; D: NA; J: TRBJ1-5; V: TRBV19; CDR3: CASSIVGVGQPQHF; DNA: TGTGCCAGTAGTATAGTAGGGGTCGGACAGCCCCAGCATTTT
size: NA; D: NA; J: TRBJ1-5; V: TRBV7-9; CDR3: CASSPIWTVGNQPQHF; DNA: TGTGCCAGCAGCCCGATCTGGACAGTCGGCAATCAGCCCCAGCATTTT
size: NA; D: NA; J: TRBJ2-5; V: TRBV11-2; CDR3: CASSLKNQYQETQYF; DNA: TGTGCCAGCAGCTTAAAGAATCAGTACCAAGAGACCCAGTACTTC
size: NA; D: NA; J: TRBJ2-5; V: TRBV5-5; CDR3: CASSSDPGRTETQYF; DNA: TGTGCCAGCAGCTCCGACCCGGGGAGGACGGAGACCCAGTACTTC
size: NA; D: TRBD2; J: TRBJ2-1; V: TRBV10-1; CDR3: CASSDHRLAGDFRPYNEQFF; DNA: TGCGCCAGCAGTGACCATCGCCTAGCGGGGGATTTTCGTCCCTACAATGAGCAGTTCTTC
size: once; D: NA; J: TRBJ2-3; V: TRBV7-6; CDR3: CASMRAGLADTQYF; DNA: TGTGCCAGCATGCGAGCAGGTCTCGCAGATACGCAGTATTTT
size: NA; D: TRBD1; J: TRBJ1-1; V: TRBV5-6; CDR3: CASSNSRDRGTEAFF; DNA: TGTGCCAGCAGCAACTCCCGGGACAGGGGCACTGAAGCTTTCTTT
size: NA; D: TRBD1; J: TRBJ1-5; V: TRBV28; CDR3: CASRGPNQPQHF; DNA: TGTGCCTCGAGGGGGCCCAATCAGCCCCAGCATTTT
size: NA; D: NA; J: TRBJ2-7; V: TRBV7-9; CDR3: CASSPAYEQYF; DNA: TGTGCCAGCAGCCCGGCCTACGAGCAGTACTTC
size: NA; D: TRBD1; J: TRBJ2-5; V: TRBV5-1; CDR3: CASSDRQGGAETQYF; DNA: TGCGCCAGCAGCGATCGACAGGGGGGAGCAGAGACCCAGTACTTC
size: NA; D: TRBD2; J: TRBJ2-3; V: TRBV9; CDR3: CASSVDSGRSTDTQYF; DNA: TGTGCCAGCAGCGTAGATAGCGGGCGATCCACAGATACGCAGTATTTT
size: NA; D: NA; J: TRBJ2-1; V: TRBV10-3; CDR3: CAIRDSSGRLSYNEQFF; DNA: TGTGCCATCAGGGACTCCTCAGGGAGACTTTCTTACAATGAGCAGTTCTTC